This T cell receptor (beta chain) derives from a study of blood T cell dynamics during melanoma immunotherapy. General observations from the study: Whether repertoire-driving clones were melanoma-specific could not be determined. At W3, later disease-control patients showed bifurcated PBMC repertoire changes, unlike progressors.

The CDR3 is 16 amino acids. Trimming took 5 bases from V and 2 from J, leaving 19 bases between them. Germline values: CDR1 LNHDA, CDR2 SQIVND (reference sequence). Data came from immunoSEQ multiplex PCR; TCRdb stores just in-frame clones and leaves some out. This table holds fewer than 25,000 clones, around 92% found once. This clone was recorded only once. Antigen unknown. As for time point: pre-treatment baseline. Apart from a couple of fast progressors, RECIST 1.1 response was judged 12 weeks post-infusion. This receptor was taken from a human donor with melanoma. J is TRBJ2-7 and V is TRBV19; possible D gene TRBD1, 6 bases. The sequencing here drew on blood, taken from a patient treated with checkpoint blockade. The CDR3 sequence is CASSSGRIRTAYEQYF. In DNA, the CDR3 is TGTGCCAGTAGTTCCGGTCGGATTCGGACAGCCTACGAGCAGTACTTC.